The 6 T cell receptor beta chains in this list originate from one sample, sequenced in a study of cytomegalovirus exposure and HLA in healthy donors. The primer mix had 60 Vbeta and 13 Jbeta primers. Assay used: immunoSEQ multiplex PCR; TCRdb lists only in-frame clones, some missing. The sample lists about 62,000 clones; 65% to 75% were seen once. The sample comprised PBMCs. These receptors all stem from a woman aged 25-40 years in good health and CMV-seronegative.

The V call is TRBV2, the J call TRBJ1-1; tentatively, D is TRBD1 (6 bases). Germline V lookup: CDR1 SNHLY, CDR2 FYNNEI. Trimming removed 4 bases from V and 7 bases from J, with 10 bases in between. This CDR3 region has 12 residues. CDR3 in amino acids: CASSGQAVEAFF. CDR3 coding DNA: TGTGCCAGCAGTGGACAGGCGGTTGAAGCTTTCTTT. Full variable domain (rest looked up from reference TRBV2 and TRBJ1-1): EPEVTQTPSHQVTQMGQEVILRCVPISNHLYFYWYRQILGQKVEFLVSFYNNEISEKSEIFDDQFSVERPDGSNFTLKIRSTKLEDSAMYFCASSGQAVEAFFGQGTRLTVV.

The chain recombines TRBV28 with TRBJ1-1, with 7 bases aligning to TRBD1. V lost 6 bases and J lost 2; bases outside the gene matches: 3. The CDR3 runs 13 residues. CDR1 is MDHEN and CDR2 is SYDVKM in the germline V gene. The CDR3 DNA reads TGTGCCAGCAGGCCAGGGGGAAACACTGAAGCTTTCTTT. Translation gives CASRPGGNTEAFF.

This chain connects TRBV5-6 to TRBJ2-7; TRBD1 matches 8 bases. The CDR3 is 13 amino acids. V lost 4 bases, J lost 2 bases, and 2 bases stayed unmatched. The germline gives CDR1 SGHDT, CDR2 YYEEEE. CDR3 region: CASSEDRAYEQYF. CDR3 nucleotides: TGTGCCAGCAGCGAGGACAGGGCCTACGAGCAGTACTTC.

The chain combines TRBV27 with TRBJ2-5; the D gene is possibly TRBD1 (7 bases). Germline-derived CDR1 and CDR2 are MNHEY and SMNVEV (reference sequence). V was clipped by 6 bases and J by 1 base, with 12 bases between them. This CDR3 spans 14 amino acids. CDR3 protein: CASRPGDSQETQYF. CDR3 in DNA: TGTGCCAGCAGGCCGGGGGACAGCCAAGAGACCCAGTACTTC.

This chain links TRBV2 with TRBJ2-5; 14 nucleotides match TRBD2. The end of the DNA aligns better with TRBJ2-7, so the J call may be wrong. CDR1 SNHLY and CDR2 FYNNEI come from the germline V gene. The CDR3 consists of 19 residues. The CDR3 reads CASSLIGLAGGLSSYEQYF. The CDR3, as DNA: TGTGCCAGCAGTTTAATCGGACTAGCGGGAGGCCTAAGCTCCTACGAGCAGTACTTC.

The gene calls are TRBV19 and TRBJ2-7; 10 bases fit TRBD1. The length of the CDR3 is 14 residues. V lost 4 bases to trimming and J lost 2 bases; unmatched junction nucleotides: 2. Germline V gene sequence: CDR1 LNHDA, CDR2 SQIVND (reference sequence). CDR3 sequence: CASSRDRGTYEQYF. The CDR3 nucleotides read TGTGCCAGTAGTAGGGACAGGGGAACCTACGAGCAGTACTTC.